Included here is one T cell receptor beta chain sequence, with context. Its antigen is unknown. No per-base quality is available; no much larger clone lies one base away. The treatment or condition label, as the study defines it: allogeneic hematopoietic cell transplantation with graft depleted of TCRalphabeta T cells and CD19 B cells. Transplant recipients were children who received TCRalphabeta/CD19-depleted allogeneic hematopoietic cell grafts. This entry is derived from a study of T-cell reconstitution after alpha-beta-depleted transplantation in children listed by TCRdb under 2016. For context, the study as a whole: T-cell immune reconstitution after TCRalphabeta/CD19-depleted allogeneic hematopoietic cell transplantation in children was quantitatively tracked in the study by means of TCR repertoire profiling. The study at large found these results: The apparently early recovery of alphabetaT-cell counts about two months after transplant reportedly depended on only several hundred rapidly expanded clones that came from non-depleted graft cells. The frequencies of hyperexpanded clones fell over the following months, and after one year, T-cell counts and TCRbeta diversity were mostly attributed to newly produced T cells. In some patients, the high TCRbeta diversity seen at day 60 was put down to recipient T cells and intrathymic progenitors that had survived conditioning.

Libraries came from PCR. Sequencing was carried out with an Illumina HiSeq 2500. TCR library preparation used molecular barcoding, with unique molecular identifiers applied to normalize quantification of the TCRbeta repertoire. TCRdb itself trimmed the public reads at Q25 with fastp, ran MiXCR and retained productive beta chains. Duplicate CDR3 protein sequences are folded into a single record with the most common DNA and genes. The sample has a few hundred thousand distinct CDR3 sequences on record, about 25% of them singletons. Approximately 2.5% of the sample is held by the ten biggest clonotypes. The sample consisted of PBMCs, taken before TCRalphabeta/CD19-depleted stem cell transplant. This TCR derives from a girl aged 2 to 10 with Fanconi anemia, due to receive a stem cell transplant.

This receptor carries the CDR3 CASSLLGTATDTQYF. The nucleotide sequence reads TGCGCCAGCAGCTTGCTGGGGACAGCCACAGATACGCAGTATTTT. The chain is made from TRBV5-1 and TRBJ2-3, and 7 junctional nucleotides match TRBD1. Counted from cysteine to phenylalanine, this CDR3 has 15 amino acids. CDR3 DNA only is kept here, 45 bases in frame from base 1. In the germline V gene, CDR1 corresponds to SGHRS and CDR2 to YFSETQ. Trimmed from V: 1 base; trimmed from J: 2 bases; junction bases lacking a gene match: 4.